These 25 T cell receptor beta chains were all obtained from the same sample, sequenced in a study of blood T cell repertoires in COVID-19. Some clones are missing from TCRdb's copy, which holds only in-frame ones; the method was immunoSEQ multiplex PCR. The sample consists of some 210,000 clones, roughly four fifths of them appearing once. The sequencing input was PBMCs or T cells enriched from blood (not recorded which). Receptor source: a man aged 40-49 years who had recovered from COVID-19.

V usage is TRBV7-9 and J usage is TRBJ1-3; a weak D match, TRBD1 (5 bases). CDR3 length: 13 residues. Trimming took 5 bases from V and 2 from J, leaving 7 bases between them. Germline lookup yields CDR1 SEHNR and CDR2 FQNEAQ (reference sequence). CDR3 residues: CASSPRAGNTIYF. The CDR3 DNA reads TGTGCCAGCAGCCCCAGGGCTGGAAACACCATATATTTT.

The chain couples TRBV28 to TRBJ2-5, with 7 bases that match TRBD2. V lost 2 bases to trimming and J lost 1 base; unmatched junction nucleotides: 4. CDR1 and CDR2 from the germline V gene are MDHEN and SYDVKM. CDR3 length: 15 amino acids. The CDR3 reads CASSLPSGGQETQYF. CDR3 sequence (DNA): TGTGCCAGCAGTTTACCCTCGGGGGGCCAAGAGACCCAGTACTTC. The complete variable domain, with remaining parts taken from reference TRBV28 and TRBJ2-5, reads DVKVTQSSRYLVKRTGEKVFLECVQDMDHENMFWYRQDPGLGLRLIYFSYDVKMKEKGDIPEGYSVSREKKERFSLILESASTNQTSMYLCASSLPSGGQETQYFGPGTRLLVL.

The chain recombines TRBV7-9 with TRBJ2-2; D is undetermined. V was clipped by 5 bases and J by 4 bases, with 11 bases between them. The CDR3 consists of 14 residues. Germline V lookup: CDR1 SEHNR, CDR2 FQNEAQ (reference sequence). The CDR3 is CASSRPGSTGELFF. Written as DNA, the CDR3 is TGTGCCAGCAGCCGTCCCGGGTCCACCGGGGAGCTGTTTTTT.

As concerns this clone: The germline gene is not matched at one end of the junction; a read error may be the cause. This chain uses TRBV7-9 with TRBJ2-7, with a possible D match to TRBD1 (6 bases). The length of the CDR3 is 13 residues. Per germline, CDR1 SEHNR and CDR2 FQNEAQ (reference sequence). The CDR3 region has the DNA TGTGCCAGCAGCTTACCGCAGGGACAAATTCAGGACTTC. Protein: CASSLPQGQIQDF.

The chain couples TRBV11-2 to TRBJ2-5, with a possible D match to TRBD2 (6 bases). Germline lookup yields CDR1 SGHAT and CDR2 FQNNGV. Trimming pared 1 base from V and 2 bases from J, leaving 14 bases between. The CDR3 has 16 amino acids. The CDR3 reads CASSLVGRAGQETQYF. The CDR3, as DNA: TGTGCCAGCAGCTTAGTCGGACGGGCGGGGCAAGAGACCCAGTACTTC.

The rearrangement uses TRBV7-9 and TRBJ1-1; 7 bases line up with TRBD1. The CDR3 totals 14 residues. Trimming cost V 5 bases and J 5 bases; bases outside gene matches: 8. Germline CDR1 is SEHNR and CDR2 is FQNEAQ (reference sequence). This chain's CDR3 is CASSPKTGPTEAFF. The CDR3 nucleotides read TGTGCCAGCAGCCCCAAGACAGGGCCGACTGAAGCTTTCTTT.

This chain uses TRBV4-1 with TRBJ1-1; no reliable D call. The germline CDR1 and CDR2 sequences are MGHRA and YSYEKL. V dropped 0 bases and J dropped 4 bases, with 9 bases sitting between them. The CDR3 covers 14 residues. This CDR3 reads CASSQDKGGTEAFF. CDR3 sequence (DNA): TGCGCCAGCAGCCAAGATAAGGGAGGCACTGAAGCTTTCTTT.

The chain uses TRBV11-3 and TRBJ2-1; a possible D gene is TRBD2 (6 bases). CDR3 size: 14 residues. The V end lost 5 bases, the J end lost 8 bases, and 16 bases lay between the germline ends. Germline CDR1 reads SGHNT; CDR2 reads YENEEA. CDR3 nucleotides: TGTGCCAGCAGCCCTGTCGGAGGGGACTATGAGCAGTTCTTC. Protein: CASSPVGGDYEQFF.

This clone was seen ten or more times. The CDR3 loop is CASSQEGELRENEQFF. The CDR3 bases are TGTGCCAGCAGCCAAGAAGGTGAGCTACGGGAAAATGAGCAGTTCTTC. The gene calls are TRBV3-1 (or the pseudogene TRBV3-2) and TRBJ2-1, with D possibly being TRBD2 (5 bases). CDR3 length: 16 amino acids. Germline V lookup: CDR1 LGHDT, CDR2 YNNKEL (reference sequence). V lost 0 bases to trimming and J lost 7 bases, with 16 bases between them.

V usage is TRBV11-2 and J usage is TRBJ1-3, with 7 bases that match TRBD1. Trimming cost V 5 bases and J 7 bases; bases outside gene matches: 8. CDR1 is SGHAT, CDR2 FQNNGV, per germline. This CDR3 spans 14 amino acids. The CDR3 here is CASSADRVGNTIYF. The CDR3 nucleotides read TGTGCCAGCAGCGCCGACAGGGTCGGTAACACCATATATTTT.

CDR3 in amino acids: CASSSRQGAVNSPLHF. The CDR3 DNA is TGTGCCAGCAGCTCCCGACAGGGGGCTGTGAATTCACCCCTCCACTTT. The chain combines TRBV13 with TRBJ1-6; 10 nucleotides align to TRBD1. The germline V gene has CDR1 PRHDT and CDR2 FYEKMQ (reference sequence). The ends lost 4 bases at V and 7 bases at J; junction bases unmatched: 7. CDR3 length: 16 amino acids.

This clone was seen a handful of times. The V call is TRBV2, the J call TRBJ2-5, with TRBD2 identical over 11 bases. V lost 7 bases, J lost 8 bases, and 12 bases stayed unmatched. Germline V gives CDR1 SNHLY, CDR2 FYNNEI. This CDR3 region has 15 residues. CDR3 coding DNA: TGTGCCAGCACCAGGGAGGCTAGCGGGGGGTACACCCAGTACTTC. It codes for CASTREASGGYTQYF.

The J gene is TRBJ2-2, the V gene TRBV5-4, with 10 bases matching TRBD2. Germline assignment: CDR1 SGHNT and CDR2 YYREEE (reference sequence). The CDR3 loop spans 15 amino acids. V gave up 2 bases and J gave up 7 bases; unmatched junction bases: 5. CDR3 DNA: TGTGCCAGCAGCTTTGAAGCGGGAGGGTACGGGGAGCTGTTTTTT. This encodes CASSFEAGGYGELFF.

The J gene is TRBJ1-1, the V gene TRBV19; D remains unclear. This CDR3 region has 12 residues. V lost 9 bases to trimming and J lost 1 base, with 9 bases between them. Germline CDR1 and CDR2: LNHDA and SQIVND (reference sequence). CDR3: CASLTENTEAFF. The CDR3 region has the DNA TGTGCCAGCTTGACTGAGAACACTGAAGCTTTCTTT.

The V call is TRBV30, the J call TRBJ2-7; 8 bases fit TRBD1. The CDR3 covers 13 residues. Germline CDR1 and CDR2: GTSNPN and SVGIG (reference sequence). Trimming cost V 3 bases and J 4 bases; bases outside gene matches: 5. The CDR3 here is CAWSRGRMYEQYF. CDR3 nucleotide sequence: TGTGCCTGGAGCAGGGGGCGGATGTACGAGCAGTACTTC.

The chain is built from TRBV9 and TRBJ2-1; a possible D gene is TRBD2 (6 bases). Trimming cost V 2 bases and J 5 bases, with 11 bases left between them. This CDR3 spans 14 amino acids. The germline V gene has CDR1 SGDLS and CDR2 YYNGEE. The CDR3 DNA reads TGTGCCAGCAGCGTTTCGGGGGACCACAATGAGCAGTTCTTC. It translates to CASSVSGDHNEQFF.

The chain is built from TRBV9 and TRBJ1-1, with a tentative D call TRBD1 (5 bases). The CDR3 has 14 residues. CDR1 SGDLS and CDR2 YYNGEE come from the germline V gene. The germline V and J ends were trimmed by 0 bases and 4 bases, with 10 bases remaining between them. This CDR3 is CASSVDGGSTEAFF. The CDR3 nucleotides are TGTGCCAGCAGCGTAGACGGGGGGAGCACTGAAGCTTTCTTT.

The chain joins TRBV27 to TRBJ1-5; tentatively, D is TRBD1 (5 bases). Trimming took off 2 bases at V and 7 bases at J, with 15 bases between the two ends. Looked up from germline, CDR1 is MNHEY and CDR2 is SMNVEV (reference sequence). The CDR3 spans 15 residues. Here the CDR3 reads CASSLEGRGIQPQHF. CDR3 sequence (DNA): TGTGCCAGCAGTTTAGAAGGCCGGGGGATACAGCCCCAGCATTTT.

J is TRBJ1-2 and V is TRBV3-1 (or the pseudogene TRBV3-2); 8 bases fit TRBD1. CDR1 and CDR2 from the germline V gene are LGHDT and YNNKEL (reference sequence). This CDR3 comprises 15 residues. The V segment lost 4 bases and the J segment 1 base; nucleotides outside the gene matches: 5. Written as DNA, the CDR3 is TGTGCCAGCAGCCGCGGACAGGGAGGTAACTATGGCTACACCTTC. Residues: CASSRGQGGNYGYTF.

The chain recombines TRBV7-9 with TRBJ2-5; TRBD1 agrees at 9 bases. Trimming at V came to 4 bases and at J to 5 bases, leaving 2 bases not matched to a gene. Germline V gene sequence: CDR1 SEHNR, CDR2 FQNEAQ (reference sequence). This CDR3 comprises 13 residues. The CDR3 sequence: CASSWTGEETQYF. The CDR3 DNA sequence: TGTGCCAGCAGCTGGACAGGGGAGGAGACCCAGTACTTC.

This chain links TRBV10-2 with TRBJ1-2; 7 bases map to TRBD1. V shed 8 bases, J shed 8 bases, and the junction held 8 bases outside the gene matches. CDR3 size: 12 residues. CDR1 is WSHSY, CDR2 SAAADI, per germline. The CDR3 loop is CASRDSYRGYTF. The CDR3 DNA sequence: TGCGCCAGCCGGGACAGCTACCGAGGCTACACCTTC.

About this clone: At the DNA level, this CDR3 is encoded by other sequences in the same sample as well. The J gene is TRBJ2-7, the V gene TRBV15; 13 positions match TRBD2. From germline, CDR1 is LNHNV and CDR2 YYDKDF (reference sequence). The CDR3 contains 15 residues. V shed 1 base, J shed 3 bases, and the junction held 0 bases outside the gene matches. The CDR3 here is CATSRGTSGSYEQYF. CDR3 DNA sequence: TGTGCCACCAGCAGAGGGACTAGCGGGAGCTACGAGCAGTACTTC.

The chain combines TRBV10-3 with TRBJ1-5; 9 nucleotides align to TRBD1. Trimming cost V 3 bases and J 2 bases; bases outside gene matches: 2. CDR1 and CDR2 from the germline V gene are ENHRY and SYGVKD. The CDR3 is made up of 15 amino acids. The CDR3 loop reads CAISDRDRGNQPQHF. The CDR3 nucleotides read TGTGCCATCAGTGACCGGGACAGGGGCAATCAGCCCCAGCATTTT.

The V gene is TRBV4-1, the J gene TRBJ2-7; 11 bases map to TRBD1. V dropped 7 bases and J dropped 5; count of bases not matched to a gene: 13. In germline, CDR1 is MGHRA, CDR2 YSYEKL. This CDR3 has 16 residues. In DNA form, the CDR3 reads TGCGCCAGCACCTCAACTTGGGGGACAGGGGGGGACGAGCAGTACTTC. Protein: CASTSTWGTGGDEQYF.

The chain joins TRBV7-3 to TRBJ1-1; 8 bases line up with TRBD1. J was trimmed by 5 bases and V by 4 bases; bases with no gene match: 9. The CDR3 loop spans 15 amino acids. The germline CDR1 and CDR2 sequences are SGHTA and FQGTGA. The CDR3 DNA reads TGTGCCAGCAGCTCAGGGGGCACGTCGCGTACTGAAGCTTTCTTT. This codes for CASSSGGTSRTEAFF.